The 10 T cell receptor beta chains below all came from one sample that was sequenced in a study of blood T cell repertoires in COVID-19. TCRdb's table, derived via immunoSEQ multiplex PCR, lists solely in-frame clones and lacks some. The data contain about 110,000 clones, about 85% of them singletons. Source material: peripheral blood. The receptor source for this set is a middle-aged man with acute or convalescent COVID-19.

The chain is built from TRBV19 and TRBJ2-1; TRBD2 agrees at 10 bases. The CDR3 is 15 residues long. Germline lookup yields CDR1 LNHDA and CDR2 SQIVND (reference sequence). V was pared by 4 bases and J by 10 bases, with 10 bases of the junction left unmatched. The CDR3 DNA reads as TGTGCCAGTAGTACATGGCTAGCGGGAGAGGAAGAGCAGTTCTTC. Translated: CASSTWLAGEEEQFF.

The rearrangement links TRBV2 to TRBJ1-2; perhaps TRBD1 as D (6 bases). V dropped 7 bases and J dropped 8 bases, with 20 bases sitting between them. The CDR3 extends over 14 amino acids. The V gene's germline CDR1 is SNHLY and CDR2 FYNNEI. CDR3 nucleotide sequence: TGTGCCAGCACCGCCGGAACAGGGAGGGGCGGCTACACCTTC. Translated, it gives CASTAGTGRGGYTF.

The chain recombines TRBV30 with TRBJ2-4; a weak D match, TRBD1 (6 bases). Trimming pared 4 bases from V and 8 bases from J, leaving 15 bases between. The CDR3 has 13 residues. Germline V gives CDR1 GTSNPN, CDR2 SVGIG (reference sequence). CDR3 protein: CAWKGVAGDIQYF. For the CDR3, the DNA is TGTGCCTGGAAGGGGGTGGCTGGTGACATTCAGTACTTC.

The V gene is TRBV14, the J gene TRBJ2-1, with 9 positions matching TRBD1. With 2 bases clipped from V and 8 bases from J, the junction kept 10 bases outside the gene matches. Germline-derived CDR1 and CDR2 are SGHDN and FVKESK. There are 16 residues in the CDR3. As DNA, the CDR3 is TGTGCCAGCAGCCAATCAGGGTTACAGGGGGCAGATGAGCAGTTCTTC. Amino acids: CASSQSGLQGADEQFF.

The chain joins TRBV4-2 to TRBJ2-7; TRBD2 might be the D (5 bases). This CDR3 region has 14 residues. Looked up from germline, CDR1 is LGHNA and CDR2 is YNFKEQ. V was shortened by 4 bases and J by 2 bases, with 12 bases between the two germline ends. As DNA, the CDR3 is TGTGCCAGCAGCCCCCGGACGGGAACCTACGAGCAGTACTTC. Translating it yields CASSPRTGTYEQYF.

The chain recombines TRBV7-2 with TRBJ2-1; 7 bases match TRBD1. Looked up from germline, CDR1 is SGHTA and CDR2 is FQGNSA. The junction had 6 bases not matched to a gene; V was cut back by 7 bases and J by 0 bases. CDR3 length equals 15 residues. DNA of the CDR3: TGTGCCAGCAAACTAGACAGGGCCTCCTACAATGAGCAGTTCTTC. Encoded protein: CASKLDRASYNEQFF. The full variable domain, completed using reference TRBV7-2 and TRBJ2-1, is GAGVSQSPSNKVTEKGKDVELRCDPISGHTALYWYRQSLGQGLEFLIYFQGNSAPDKSGLPSDRFSAERTGGSVSTLTIQRTQQEDSAVYLCASKLDRASYNEQFFGPGTRLTVL.

The J gene is TRBJ2-2, the V gene TRBV7-2; 9 bases agree with TRBD2. The CDR3 spans 18 residues. Per the germline V gene, CDR1 is SGHTA and CDR2 is FQGNSA. The trim removed 0 bases at V and 6 bases at J, leaving 11 bases unmatched. The CDR3, as DNA: TGTGCCAGCAGCTTAGCGGTATTCGCGGGAGGGGTGTCCGGGGAGCTGTTTTTT. Translating it yields CASSLAVFAGGVSGELFF.

The V call is TRBV20-1, the J call TRBJ1-3; D remains unclear. The length of the CDR3 is 13 residues. Trimming took off 3 bases at V and 2 bases at J, with 8 bases between the two ends. CDR1 DFQATT and CDR2 SNEGSKA come from the germline V gene (reference sequence). CDR3 coding DNA: TGCAGTGCTAGTAACTTTCCTGGAAACACCATATATTTT. This translates into CSASNFPGNTIYF.

The chain employs TRBV5-1 and TRBJ1-1; D possibly corresponds to TRBD1 (6 bases). CDR1 and CDR2 (germline): SGHRS, YFSETQ. The CDR3 runs 12 residues. Trimming took 4 bases from V and 11 from J, leaving 15 bases between them. As DNA, the CDR3 is TGCGCCAGCAGCCGGGGGGCTGGGGACGCTTTCTTT. Residues: CASSRGAGDAFF.

The chain couples TRBV5-5 to TRBJ1-1, with D perhaps TRBD1 (6 bases). CDR3 length equals 12 residues. Germline V gene lookup returns CDR1 SGHKS and CDR2 YYEKEE (reference sequence). V shed 1 base and J shed 11 bases, with 12 bases lying between them. In nucleotides, the CDR3 is TGTGCCAGCAGCTTGTGGGGGCAGGAGGCTTTCTTT. Amino acid sequence: CASSLWGQEAFF.